This T cell receptor (beta chain) was identified in a study of blood T cell repertoires in COVID-19. Study as a whole: Nucleic acid was either cDNA or gDNA, and it came from T cells, B-cell-depleted T cells, or PBMCs.

CDR3 length: 17 residues. Germline values: CDR1 MDHEN, CDR2 SYDVKM. Trimming removed 8 bases at V and 2 bases at J, with 24 bases between. TCRdb keeps only in-frame clones here, not all; method: immunoSEQ multiplex PCR. Here the sample spans 110,000 to 150,000 clones, around 80% being singletons. The sequenced sample was peripheral blood. This receptor was obtained from an elderly man with acute or convalescent COVID-19. J is TRBJ1-2 and V is TRBV28; D might be TRBD1 (5 bases). CDR3 DNA: TGTGCCAGCCTCAAACGGGGGTCGGGACGGCGGAACTATGGCTACACCTTC. This encodes CASLKRGSGRRNYGYTF.